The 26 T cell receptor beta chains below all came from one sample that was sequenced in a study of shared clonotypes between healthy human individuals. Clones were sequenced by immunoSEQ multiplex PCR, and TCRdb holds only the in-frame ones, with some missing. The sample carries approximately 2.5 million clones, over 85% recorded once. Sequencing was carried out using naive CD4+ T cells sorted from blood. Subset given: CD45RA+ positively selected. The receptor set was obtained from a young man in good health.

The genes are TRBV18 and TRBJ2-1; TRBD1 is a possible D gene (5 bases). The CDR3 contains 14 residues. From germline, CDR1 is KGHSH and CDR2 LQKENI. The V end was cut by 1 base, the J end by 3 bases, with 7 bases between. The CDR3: CASSPLQGYNEQFF. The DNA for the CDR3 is TGTGCCAGCTCACCACTTCAGGGCTACAATGAGCAGTTCTTC.

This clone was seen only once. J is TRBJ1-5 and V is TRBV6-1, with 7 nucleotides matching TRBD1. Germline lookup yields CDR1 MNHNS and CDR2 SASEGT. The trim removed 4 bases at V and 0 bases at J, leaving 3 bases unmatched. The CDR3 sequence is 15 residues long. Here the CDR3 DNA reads TGTGCCAGCAGTGTTGACAGGGTTAGCAATCAGCCCCAGCATTTT. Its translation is CASSVDRVSNQPQHF.

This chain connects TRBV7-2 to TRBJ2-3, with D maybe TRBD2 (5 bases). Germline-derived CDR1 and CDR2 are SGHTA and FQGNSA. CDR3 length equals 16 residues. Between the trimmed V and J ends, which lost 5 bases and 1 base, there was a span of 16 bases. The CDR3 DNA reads TGTGCCAGCAGCCCACGGGCGGGTCGTGGCACAGATACGCAGTATTTT. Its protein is CASSPRAGRGTDTQYF.

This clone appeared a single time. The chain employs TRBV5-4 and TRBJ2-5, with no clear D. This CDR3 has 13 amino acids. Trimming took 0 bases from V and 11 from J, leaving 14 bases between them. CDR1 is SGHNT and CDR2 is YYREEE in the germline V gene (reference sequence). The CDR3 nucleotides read TGTGCCAGCAGCTTGGTGGCCAGTAAGGAGCAGTACTTC. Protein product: CASSLVASKEQYF.

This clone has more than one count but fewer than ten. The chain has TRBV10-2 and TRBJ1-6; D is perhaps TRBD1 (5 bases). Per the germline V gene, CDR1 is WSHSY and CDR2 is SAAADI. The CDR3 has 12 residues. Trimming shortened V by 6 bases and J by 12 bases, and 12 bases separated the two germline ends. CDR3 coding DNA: TGCGCCAGCAGCCTCCAGGGACTACCCCTCCACTTT. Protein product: CASSLQGLPLHF.

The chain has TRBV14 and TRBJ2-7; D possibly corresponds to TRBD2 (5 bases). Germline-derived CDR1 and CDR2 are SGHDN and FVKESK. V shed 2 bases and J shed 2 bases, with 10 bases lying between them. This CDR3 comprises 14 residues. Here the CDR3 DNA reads TGTGCCAGCAGCCAATTTAACGGGGCCTACGAGCAGTACTTC. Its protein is CASSQFNGAYEQYF. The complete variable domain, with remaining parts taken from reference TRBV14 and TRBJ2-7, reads EAGVTQFPSHSVIEKGQTVTLRCDPISGHDNLYWYRRVMGKEIKFLLHFVKESKQDESGMPNNRFLAERTGGTYSTLKVQPAELEDSGVYFCASSQFNGAYEQYFGPGTRLTVT.

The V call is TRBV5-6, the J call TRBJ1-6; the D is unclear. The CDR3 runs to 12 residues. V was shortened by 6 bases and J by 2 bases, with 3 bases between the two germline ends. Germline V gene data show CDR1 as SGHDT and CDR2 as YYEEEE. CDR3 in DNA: TGTGCCAGCAACCCCTATAATTCACCCCTCCACTTT. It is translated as CASNPYNSPLHF.

This CDR3 reads CASSSPEGQYF. The CDR3 DNA reads as TGTGCCAGCAGCTCGCCGGAGGGGCAGTACTTC. The chain joins TRBV7-9 to TRBJ2-7, with a possible D match to TRBD2 (6 bases). CDR3 length: 11 residues. Germline V gene sequence: CDR1 SEHNR, CDR2 FQNEAQ (reference sequence). The V and J ends lost 4 bases and 9 bases respectively, with 10 bases between them. Variable domain in full (rest from reference TRBV7-9 and TRBJ2-7): DTGVSQNPRHKITKRGQNVTFRCDPISEHNRLYWYRQTLGQGPEFLTYFQNEAQLEKSRLLSDRFSAERPKGSFSTLEIQRTEQGDSAMYLCASSSPEGQYFGPGTRLTVT.

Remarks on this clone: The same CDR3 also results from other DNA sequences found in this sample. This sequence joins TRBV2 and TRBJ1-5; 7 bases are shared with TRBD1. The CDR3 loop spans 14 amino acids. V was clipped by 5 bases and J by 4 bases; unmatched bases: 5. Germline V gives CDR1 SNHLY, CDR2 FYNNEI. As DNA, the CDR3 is TGTGCCAGCAGTTGGGGACAGTCAAATCAGCCCCAGCATTTT. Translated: CASSWGQSNQPQHF.

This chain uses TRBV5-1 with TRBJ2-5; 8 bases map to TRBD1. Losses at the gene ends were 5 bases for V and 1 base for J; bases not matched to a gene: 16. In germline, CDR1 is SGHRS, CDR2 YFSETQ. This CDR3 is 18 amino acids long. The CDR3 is CASSTGQGPSKGQETQYF. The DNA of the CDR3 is TGCGCCAGCAGTACCGGACAGGGCCCCAGCAAAGGCCAAGAGACCCAGTACTTC.

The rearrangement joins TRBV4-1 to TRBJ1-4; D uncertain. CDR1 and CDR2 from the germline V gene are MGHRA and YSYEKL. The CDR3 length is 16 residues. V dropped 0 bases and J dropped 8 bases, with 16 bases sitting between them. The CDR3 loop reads CASSQDLGRQKEKLFF. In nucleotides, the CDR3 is TGCGCCAGCAGCCAAGATCTCGGCCGGCAGAAGGAAAAACTGTTTTTT.

The CDR3 sequence: CASSPNNRVEQYF. CDR3 nucleotides: TGTGCCAGCTCACCAAACAACAGGGTCGAGCAGTACTTC. V and J are TRBV18 and TRBJ2-7; a possible D gene is TRBD1 (6 bases). V was trimmed by 2 bases and J by 6 bases, leaving 11 bases between them. Germline assignment: CDR1 KGHSH and CDR2 LQKENI. The CDR3 is 13 amino acids.

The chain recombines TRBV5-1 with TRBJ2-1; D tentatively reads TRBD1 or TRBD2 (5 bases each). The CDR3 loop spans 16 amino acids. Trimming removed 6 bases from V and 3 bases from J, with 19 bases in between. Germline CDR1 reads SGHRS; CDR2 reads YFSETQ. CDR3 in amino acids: CASILAPGPYYNEQFF. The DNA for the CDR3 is TGCGCCAGCATCCTGGCACCGGGACCGTACTACAATGAGCAGTTCTTC.

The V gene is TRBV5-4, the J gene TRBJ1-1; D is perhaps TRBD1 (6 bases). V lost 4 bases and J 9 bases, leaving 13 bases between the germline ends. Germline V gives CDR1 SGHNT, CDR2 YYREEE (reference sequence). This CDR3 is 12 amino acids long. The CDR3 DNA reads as TGTGCCAGCAGCCAATCCGGGACAAAAGCTTTCTTT. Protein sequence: CASSQSGTKAFF.

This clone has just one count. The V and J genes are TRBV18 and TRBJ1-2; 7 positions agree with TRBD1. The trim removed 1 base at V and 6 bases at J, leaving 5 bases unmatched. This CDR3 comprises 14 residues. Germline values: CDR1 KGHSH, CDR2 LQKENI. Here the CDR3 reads CASSPLKGADGYTF. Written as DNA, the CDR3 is TGTGCCAGCTCACCACTTAAGGGGGCAGATGGCTACACCTTC.

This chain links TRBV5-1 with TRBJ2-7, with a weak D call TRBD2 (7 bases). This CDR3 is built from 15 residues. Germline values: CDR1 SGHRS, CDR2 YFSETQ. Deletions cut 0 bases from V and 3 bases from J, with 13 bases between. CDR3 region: CASSLEEGGLYEQYF. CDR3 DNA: TGCGCCAGCAGCTTGGAGGAGGGGGGGCTCTACGAGCAGTACTTC.

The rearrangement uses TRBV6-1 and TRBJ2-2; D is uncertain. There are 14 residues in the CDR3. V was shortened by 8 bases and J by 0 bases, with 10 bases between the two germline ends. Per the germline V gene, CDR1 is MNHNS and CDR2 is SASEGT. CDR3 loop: CASRLHANTGELFF. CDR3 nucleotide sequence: TGTGCCAGCCGCTTACACGCGAACACCGGGGAGCTGTTTTTT.

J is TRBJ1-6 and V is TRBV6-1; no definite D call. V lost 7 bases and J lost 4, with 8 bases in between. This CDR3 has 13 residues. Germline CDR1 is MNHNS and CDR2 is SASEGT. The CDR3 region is CASKTYYNSPLHF. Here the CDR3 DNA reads TGTGCCAGCAAGACATATTATAATTCACCCCTCCACTTT.

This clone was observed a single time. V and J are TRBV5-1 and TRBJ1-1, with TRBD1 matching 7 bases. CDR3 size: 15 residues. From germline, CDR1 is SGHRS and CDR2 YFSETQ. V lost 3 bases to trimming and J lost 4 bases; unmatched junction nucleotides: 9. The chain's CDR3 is CASSSETGLVTEAFF. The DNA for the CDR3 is TGCGCCAGCAGCTCGGAGACAGGGTTGGTCACTGAAGCTTTCTTT.

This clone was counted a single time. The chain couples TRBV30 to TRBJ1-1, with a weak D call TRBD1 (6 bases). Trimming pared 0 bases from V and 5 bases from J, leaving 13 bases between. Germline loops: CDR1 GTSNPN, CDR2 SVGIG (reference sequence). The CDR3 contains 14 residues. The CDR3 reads CAWSVGGGQTEAFF. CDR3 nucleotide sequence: TGTGCCTGGAGTGTAGGAGGGGGGCAGACTGAAGCTTTCTTT.

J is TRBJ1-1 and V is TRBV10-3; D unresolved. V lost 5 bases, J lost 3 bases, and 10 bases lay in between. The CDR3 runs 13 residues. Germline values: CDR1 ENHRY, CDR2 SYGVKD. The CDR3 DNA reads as TGTGCCATCAGTTGGGGAGCCGACACTGAAGCTTTCTTT. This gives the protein CAISWGADTEAFF.

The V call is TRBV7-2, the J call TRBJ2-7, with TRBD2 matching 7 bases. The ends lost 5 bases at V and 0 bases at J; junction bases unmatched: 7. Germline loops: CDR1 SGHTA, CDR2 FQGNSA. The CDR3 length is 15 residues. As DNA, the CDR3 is TGTGCCAGCAGCCCGCCGAGCGGGGTCTCCTACGAGCAGTACTTC. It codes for CASSPPSGVSYEQYF.

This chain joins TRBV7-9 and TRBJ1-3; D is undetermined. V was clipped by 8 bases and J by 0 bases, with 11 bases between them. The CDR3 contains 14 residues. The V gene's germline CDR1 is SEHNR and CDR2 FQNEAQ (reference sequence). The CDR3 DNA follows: TGTGCCAGCCGGGCAGCCGACTCTGGAAACACCATATATTTT. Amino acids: CASRAADSGNTIYF. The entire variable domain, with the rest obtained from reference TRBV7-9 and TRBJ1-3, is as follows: DTGVSQNPRHKITKRGQNVTFRCDPISEHNRLYWYRQTLGQGPEFLTYFQNEAQLEKSRLLSDRFSAERPKGSFSTLEIQRTEQGDSAMYLCASRAADSGNTIYFGEGSWLTVV.

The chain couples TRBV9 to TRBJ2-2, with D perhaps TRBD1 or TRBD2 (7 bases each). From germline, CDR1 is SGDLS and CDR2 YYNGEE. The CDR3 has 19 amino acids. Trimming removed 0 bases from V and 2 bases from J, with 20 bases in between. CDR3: CASSVAAGGGGSNTGELFF. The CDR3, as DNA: TGTGCCAGCAGCGTAGCCGCTGGGGGAGGGGGCTCCAACACCGGGGAGCTGTTTTTT.

The chain's CDR3 is CASSEELTYEQYF. In DNA, the CDR3 is TGTGCCAGCAGTGAAGAGTTGACCTACGAGCAGTACTTC. The chain links TRBV6-1 to TRBJ2-7; D not certain. The V end was cut by 1 base, the J end by 2 bases, with 6 bases between. The CDR3 has 13 amino acids. From germline, CDR1 is MNHNS and CDR2 SASEGT.

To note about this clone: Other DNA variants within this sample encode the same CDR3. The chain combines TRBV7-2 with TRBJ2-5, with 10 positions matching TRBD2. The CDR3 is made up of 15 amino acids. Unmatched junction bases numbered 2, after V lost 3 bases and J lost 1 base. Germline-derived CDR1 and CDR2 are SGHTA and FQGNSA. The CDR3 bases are TGTGCCAGCAGCTTGCTAGCGGGAGCCCAAGAGACCCAGTACTTC. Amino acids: CASSLLAGAQETQYF.